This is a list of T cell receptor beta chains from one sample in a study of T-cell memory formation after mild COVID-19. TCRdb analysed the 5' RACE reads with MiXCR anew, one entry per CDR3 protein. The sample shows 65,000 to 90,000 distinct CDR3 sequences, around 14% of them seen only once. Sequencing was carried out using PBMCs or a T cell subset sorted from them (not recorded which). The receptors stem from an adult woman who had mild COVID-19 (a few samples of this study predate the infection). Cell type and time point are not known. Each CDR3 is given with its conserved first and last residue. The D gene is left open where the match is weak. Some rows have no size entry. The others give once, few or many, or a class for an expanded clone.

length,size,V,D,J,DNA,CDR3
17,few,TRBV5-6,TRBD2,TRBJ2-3,TGTGCCAGCAGCTTCACTCCTAGCGGGGTTAACACAGATACGCAGTATTTT,CASSFTPSGVNTDTQYF
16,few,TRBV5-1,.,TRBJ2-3,TGCGCCAGCAGCCCCTGGACAACGCCTAGCACAGATACGCAGTATTTT,CASSPWTTPSTDTQYF
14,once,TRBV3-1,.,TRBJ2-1,TGTGCCAGCTCTGGGGCATTAAGATACAATGAGCAGTTCTTC,CASSGALRYNEQFF
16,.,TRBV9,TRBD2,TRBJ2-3,TGTGCCAGCAGCGTAGGCAGCGGGGGGGCTATTGATACGCAGTATTTT,CASSVGSGGAIDTQYF
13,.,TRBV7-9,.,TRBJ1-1,TGTGCCAGCAGCCCCCTCGGGGGGTCTGAAGCTTTCTTT,CASSPLGGSEAFF
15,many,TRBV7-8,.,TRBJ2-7,TGTGCCAGCAGCTTAGACTCCCGGGACACCTACGAGCAGTACTTC,CASSLDSRDTYEQYF
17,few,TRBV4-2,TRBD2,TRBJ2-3,TGTGCCAGCAGCCAGGATTTAGCGGGAGGGCGCTCAGATACGCAGTATTTT,CASSQDLAGGRSDTQYF
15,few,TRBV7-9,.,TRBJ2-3,TGTGCCAGCAGCTTTGGGCGGGGGCTGAAGAATACGCAGTATTTT,CASSFGRGLKNTQYF
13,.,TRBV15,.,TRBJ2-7,TGTGCCACCAGCAGAGTAGAAGGATACGAGCAGTACTTC,CATSRVEGYEQYF
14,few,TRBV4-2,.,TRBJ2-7,TGTGCCAGCAGCCCCCAGCCCCCGGACTACGAGCAGTACTTC,CASSPQPPDYEQYF
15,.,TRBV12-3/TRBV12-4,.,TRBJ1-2,TGTGCCAGCAGCTACGGGACTGCACCGTTTTATGGCTACACCTTC,CASSYGTAPFYGYTF
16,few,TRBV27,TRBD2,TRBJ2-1,TGTGCCAGCAGTTTCACTAGCGGGAGTTCCTACAATGAGCAGTTCTTC,CASSFTSGSSYNEQFF
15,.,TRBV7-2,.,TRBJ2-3,TGTGCCAGCAGCTTAACGGGGACTTACACAGATACGCAGTATTTT,CASSLTGTYTDTQYF
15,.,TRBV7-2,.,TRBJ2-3,TGTGCCAGCAGCTCCACTAGCCCCGGAATGAATACGCAGTATTTT,CASSSTSPGMNTQYF
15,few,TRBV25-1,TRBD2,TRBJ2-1,TGTGCCAGCAGGCTTAGCGGGAGCTCCTACAATGAGCAGTTCTTC,CASRLSGSSYNEQFF
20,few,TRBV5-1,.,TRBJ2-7,TGCGCCAGCAGCTTGGGGTCTGAAGGTAGCGGATATTTAGTTACCTACGAGCAGTACTTC,CASSLGSEGSGYLVTYEQYF
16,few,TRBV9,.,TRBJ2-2,TGTGCCAGCAGCATCCCTTCCGGGGTCGACACCGGGGAGCTGTTTTTT,CASSIPSGVDTGELFF
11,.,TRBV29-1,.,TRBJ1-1,TGCAGCGTTGGAAAAGACACTGAAGCTTTCTTT,CSVGKDTEAFF
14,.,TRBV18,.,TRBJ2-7,TGTGCCAGCTCACCACCGCGGAGGACAGACGAGCAGTACTTC,CASSPPRRTDEQYF
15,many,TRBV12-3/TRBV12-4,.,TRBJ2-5,TGTGCCAGCAGTTTAGTGGGCAGGGGCCAAGAGACCCAGTACTTC,CASSLVGRGQETQYF
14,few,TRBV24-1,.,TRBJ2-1,TGTGCCACCAGTGATCGGACAGCCGACAATGAGCAGTTCTTC,CATSDRTADNEQFF
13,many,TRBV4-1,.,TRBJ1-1,TGCGCCAGCAGTTTGGTGGGGGGGACTGAAGCTTTCTTT,CASSLVGGTEAFF
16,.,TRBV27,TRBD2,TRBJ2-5,TGTGCCAGCAGCCCCATCCTCGGGGGGGAGGGAGAGACCCAGTACTTC,CASSPILGGEGETQYF
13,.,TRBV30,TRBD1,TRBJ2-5,TGTGCCTGGAGTCAGGGGGCCCAAGAGACCCAGTACTTC,CAWSQGAQETQYF
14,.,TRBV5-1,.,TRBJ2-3,TGCGCCAGCAGCTTGGAAGCTTATCAGGATACGCAGTATTTT,CASSLEAYQDTQYF
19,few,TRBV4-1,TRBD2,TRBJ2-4,TGCGCCAGCAGCCAAGCACCATCCTCCCTTCGGGGGGTGGAAGACATTCAGTACTTC,CASSQAPSSLRGVEDIQYF
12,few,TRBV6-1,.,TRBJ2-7,TGTGCCAGCAGTGAGAGTTCCCACGAGCAGTACTTC,CASSESSHEQYF
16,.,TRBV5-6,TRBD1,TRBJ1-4,TGTGCCAGCAGCTTGGTGGACAGGGCAACTAATGAAAAACTGTTTTTT,CASSLVDRATNEKLFF
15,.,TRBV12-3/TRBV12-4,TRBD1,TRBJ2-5,TGTGCCAGCAGGTGGACAGGGGGCGCTTGGGAGACCCAGTACTTC,CASRWTGGAWETQYF
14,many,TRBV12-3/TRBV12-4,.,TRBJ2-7,TGTGCCAGCTGTGCCCGGACAGAATACTACGAGCAGTACTTC,CASCARTEYYEQYF
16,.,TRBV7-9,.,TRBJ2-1,TGTGCCAGCAGCTTTACCTCGTCGGGGCTCTACAATGAGCAGTTCTTC,CASSFTSSGLYNEQFF
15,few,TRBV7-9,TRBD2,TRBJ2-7,TGTGCCAGCAGAAACGGGACTAGCGAACCCTACGAGCAGTACTTC,CASRNGTSEPYEQYF
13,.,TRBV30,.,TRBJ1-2,TGTGCCTGGAGTCTGACGAATTGGGGCGGCTACACCTTC,CAWSLTNWGGYTF
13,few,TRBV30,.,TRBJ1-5,TGTGCCTGGAGTGCTGGTAGCAATCAGCCCCAGCATTTT,CAWSAGSNQPQHF
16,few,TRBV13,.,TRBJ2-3,TGTGCCAGCAGCAGCCGGGACACCTTTAGCACAGATACGCAGTATTTT,CASSSRDTFSTDTQYF
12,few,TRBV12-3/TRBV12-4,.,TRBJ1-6,TGTGCCAGCAATATCCAAAATTCACCCCTCCACTTT,CASNIQNSPLHF